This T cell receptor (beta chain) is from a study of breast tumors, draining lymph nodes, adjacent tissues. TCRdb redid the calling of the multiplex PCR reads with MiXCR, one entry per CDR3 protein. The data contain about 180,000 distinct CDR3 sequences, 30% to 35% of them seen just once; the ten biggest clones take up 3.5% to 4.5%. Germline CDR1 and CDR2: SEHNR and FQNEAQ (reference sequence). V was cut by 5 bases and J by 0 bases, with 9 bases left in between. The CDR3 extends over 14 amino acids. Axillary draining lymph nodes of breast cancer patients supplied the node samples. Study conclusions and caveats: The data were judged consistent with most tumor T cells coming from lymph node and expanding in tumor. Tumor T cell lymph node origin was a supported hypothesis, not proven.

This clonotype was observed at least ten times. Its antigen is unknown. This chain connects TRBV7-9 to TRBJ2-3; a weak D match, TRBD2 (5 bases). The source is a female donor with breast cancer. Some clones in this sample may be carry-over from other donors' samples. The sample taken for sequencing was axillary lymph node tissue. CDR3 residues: CASSLRTSTDTQYF. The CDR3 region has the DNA TGTGCCAGCAGCCTACGGACTAGCACAGATACGCAGTATTTT. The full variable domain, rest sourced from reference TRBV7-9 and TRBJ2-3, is DTGVSQNPRHKITKRGQNVTFRCDPISEHNRLYWYRQTLGQGPEFLTYFQNEAQLEKSRLLSDRFSAERPKGSFSTLEIQRTEQGDSAMYLCASSLRTSTDTQYFGPGTRLTVL.